The 7 T cell receptor beta chains below all came from one sample that was sequenced in a study of identical twins. Via MiXCR, TCRdb re-called the 5' RACE reads, giving one row per CDR3 protein. The data show some 500,000 distinct CDR3 sequences, 13% to 15% seen once. These data also formed part of another study, on yellow fever vaccine responses in identical twins.

Material: CD4+ T cells sorted from blood. These receptors were obtained from a woman aged 18-29 years in good health.

The sample holds many counts of this clonotype. In nucleotides, the CDR3 is TGCGCCAGCAGCCAAGATCTACTAGGCCTGGGTAATGAGCAGTTCTTC. This translates into CASSQDLLGLGNEQFF. The chain recombines TRBV4-3 with TRBJ2-1; the D gene is possibly TRBD2 (5 bases). This CDR3 is 16 amino acids long. With 0 bases removed from V and 7 bases from J, the gap between germline ends came to 16 bases. Germline CDR1 LGHNA, CDR2 YSLEER.

The J gene is TRBJ2-3, the V gene TRBV7-2, with 10 bases that match TRBD2. The V gene's germline CDR1 is SGHTA and CDR2 FQGNSA. Trimming cost V 8 bases and J 3 bases; bases outside gene matches: 5. The CDR3 covers 14 residues. The CDR3 here is CASRSGRKTDTQYF. CDR3 coding DNA: TGTGCCAGCCGTAGCGGGAGGAAAACAGATACGCAGTATTTT.

The table lists this clonotype with a few counts. The rearrangement uses TRBV11-2 and TRBJ2-7, with 11 nucleotides matching TRBD2. The V gene end was trimmed by 3 bases and the J gene end by 2 bases; junction bases not matched to a gene: 12. Germline loops: CDR1 SGHAT, CDR2 FQNNGV. The CDR3 is made up of 18 amino acids. The CDR3 DNA is TGTGCCAGCAGCTTTCCGGGCGCTAGCGGGAGGCCGGCCTACGAGCAGTACTTC. Its translation is CASSFPGASGRPAYEQYF.

This clonotype was observed a handful of times. This chain links TRBV5-1 with TRBJ2-2; 10 bases agree with TRBD2. The CDR3 length is 16 residues. With 4 bases clipped from V and 1 base from J, the junction kept 4 bases outside the gene matches. Germline CDR1 reads SGHRS; CDR2 reads YFSETQ. The CDR3 sequence: CASSGTSGENTGELFF. DNA of the CDR3: TGCGCCAGCAGCGGAACTAGCGGGGAGAACACCGGGGAGCTGTTTTTT.

In DNA form, the CDR3 reads TGTGCCTTCAGCGCCAAACTAGCGGGGGGGTCCCAAGAGACCCAGTACTTC. This sequence encodes CAFSAKLAGGSQETQYF. The V gene is TRBV12-3 or TRBV12-4, the J gene TRBJ2-5; TRBD2 aligns across 13 bases. V gave up 11 bases and J gave up 1 base; unmatched junction bases: 13. This CDR3 has 17 amino acids.

This chain links TRBV6-5 with TRBJ2-5; no clear D. V dropped 0 bases and J dropped 1 base, with 6 bases sitting between them. CDR3 length equals 14 residues. The germline V gene encodes CDR1 MNHEY and CDR2 SVGAGI. CDR3 DNA: TGTGCCAGCAGTTACTCTCCAGCCCAAGAGACCCAGTACTTC. Its protein is CASSYSPAQETQYF.

The chain uses TRBV7-6 and TRBJ2-1; 9 bases agree with TRBD2. CDR3 length: 17 amino acids. V shed 4 bases, J shed 3 bases, and the junction held 10 bases outside the gene matches. The germline gives CDR1 SGHVS, CDR2 FNYEAQ. CDR3 sequence (DNA): TGTGCCAGCAGCTACCGGGCGGGGGGGTCACTCTACAATGAGCAGTTCTTC. Protein: CASSYRAGGSLYNEQFF.